Each of the 29 T cell receptor beta chains below was sequenced from the same sample in a study of chemoradiotherapy in HPV16-positive cancers. Assay used: immunoSEQ multiplex PCR; TCRdb lists only in-frame clones, some missing. The table includes about 4,400 clones, roughly 84% detected once. The starting material was tumor tissue, obtained from a patient who underwent chemoradiotherapy. The receptors derive from a human donor with HPV-associated anogenital cancer.

The sample holds a few counts of this clone. This chain links TRBV5-4 with TRBJ1-5; weak D call: TRBD1 (6 bases). The CDR3 spans 14 residues. Germline CDR1 reads SGHNT; CDR2 reads YYREEE (reference sequence). V dropped 2 bases and J dropped 3 bases, with 9 bases sitting between them. This CDR3 is CASSLGGVNQPQHF. The CDR3 bases are TGTGCCAGCAGCTTAGGGGGGGTCAATCAGCCCCAGCATTTT. Complete variable domain (other parts from reference TRBV5-4 and TRBJ1-5): ETGVTQSPTHLIKTRGQQVTLRCSSQSGHNTVSWYQQALGQGPQFIFQYYREEENGRGNFPPRFSGLQFPNYSSELNVNALELDDSALYLCASSLGGVNQPQHFGDGTRLSIL.

V is TRBV2 and J is TRBJ1-4, with TRBD1 identical over 7 bases. The CDR3 extends over 14 amino acids. V shed 6 bases, J shed 3 bases, and the junction held 4 bases outside the gene matches. Looked up from germline, CDR1 is SNHLY and CDR2 is FYNNEI. DNA for the CDR3: TGTGCCAGCAGGCCGACAGGGTCTAATGAAAAACTGTTTTTT. Translated, it gives CASRPTGSNEKLFF.

The chain recombines TRBV5-1 with TRBJ2-7, with 7 bases that match TRBD2. The CDR3 runs to 15 residues. Per the germline V gene, CDR1 is SGHRS and CDR2 is YFSETQ. The trim removed 0 bases at V and 0 bases at J, leaving 3 bases unmatched. CDR3 sequence: CASSLEAGISYEQYF. The CDR3 nucleotides read TGCGCCAGCAGCTTGGAAGCGGGGATCTCCTACGAGCAGTACTTC.

The rearrangement joins TRBV20-1 to TRBJ2-3; D ambiguous. The germline V and J ends were trimmed by 6 bases and 5 bases, with 9 bases remaining between them. The CDR3 is 11 residues long. The germline CDR1 and CDR2 sequences are DFQATT and SNEGSKA (reference sequence). The DNA of the CDR3 is TGCAGTGCCCCCTGGGTAGATACGCAGTATTTT. Translating it yields CSAPWVDTQYF.

V is TRBV6-1 and J is TRBJ1-6; 7 bases align to TRBD1. The germline gives CDR1 MNHNS, CDR2 SASEGT. V was clipped by 7 bases and J by 8 bases; unmatched bases: 8. This CDR3 is built from 14 residues. The CDR3: CASNPQGQHSPLHF. For the CDR3, the DNA is TGTGCCAGCAACCCGCAGGGACAGCATTCACCCCTCCACTTT.

V usage is TRBV6-6 and J usage is TRBJ2-1, with 8 bases lining up with TRBD1. CDR1 and CDR2 from the germline V gene are MNHNY and SVGAGI (reference sequence). The trim removed 2 bases at V and 3 bases at J, leaving 6 bases unmatched. This CDR3 contains 16 residues. The CDR3 here is CASSYRETGVYNEQFF. The CDR3 DNA reads as TGTGCCAGCAGTTACCGTGAGACAGGGGTCTACAATGAGCAGTTCTTC.

This chain uses TRBV6-5 with TRBJ1-1; D perhaps matches TRBD1 (6 bases). The V and J ends lost 5 bases and 0 bases respectively, with 10 bases between them. Germline assignment: CDR1 MNHEY and CDR2 SVGAGI. The CDR3 covers 14 residues. This CDR3 reads CASSGQNMNTEAFF. CDR3 bases: TGTGCCAGCAGTGGACAGAACATGAACACTGAAGCTTTCTTT.

This rearrangement joins TRBV6-5 to TRBJ1-4, with TRBD1 matching 7 bases. CDR1 is MNHEY and CDR2 is SVGAGI in the germline V gene. The CDR3 loop spans 14 amino acids. V lost 2 bases, J lost 7 bases, and 4 bases stayed unmatched. CDR3 DNA sequence: TGTGCCAGCAGTTACGACAGGGAGGGTGAAAAACTGTTTTTT. Its translation: CASSYDREGEKLFF.

V and J are TRBV28 and TRBJ2-7; D may correspond to TRBD1 or TRBD2 (6 bases each). Trimming removed 8 bases from V and 2 bases from J, with 16 bases in between. Germline lookup yields CDR1 MDHEN and CDR2 SYDVKM. The CDR3 totals 14 residues. CDR3 loop: CASGGLGAPYEQYF. The CDR3 DNA reads as TGTGCCAGCGGGGGGCTAGGAGCGCCCTACGAGCAGTACTTC. Variable domain in full (rest from reference TRBV28 and TRBJ2-7): DVKVTQSSRYLVKRTGEKVFLECVQDMDHENMFWYRQDPGLGLRLIYFSYDVKMKEKGDIPEGYSVSREKKERFSLILESASTNQTSMYLCASGGLGAPYEQYFGPGTRLTVT.

The V gene is TRBV9, the J gene TRBJ2-7; possible D gene TRBD1, 6 bases. Germline V gene sequence: CDR1 SGDLS, CDR2 YYNGEE. The CDR3 length is 13 residues. Trimming shortened V by 0 bases and J by 6 bases, and 10 bases separated the two germline ends. CDR3 DNA: TGTGCCAGCAGCGTAGTCCTAGGGGGCGAGCAGTACTTC. Translated: CASSVVLGGEQYF.

This chain joins TRBV2 and TRBJ1-2; 8 bases are a match to TRBD1. Trimming removed 8 bases from V and 5 bases from J; junction bases left unmatched: 10. Looked up from germline, CDR1 is SNHLY and CDR2 is FYNNEI. The CDR3 totals 14 residues. The CDR3 DNA follows: TGTGCCAGCGTCGGCAGGGGGCTTAGGTATGGCTACACCTTC. It is translated as CASVGRGLRYGYTF. Full variable domain (rest looked up from reference TRBV2 and TRBJ1-2): EPEVTQTPSHQVTQMGQEVILRCVPISNHLYFYWYRQILGQKVEFLVSFYNNEISEKSEIFDDQFSVERPDGSNFTLKIRSTKLEDSAMYFCASVGRGLRYGYTFGSGTRLTVV.

The V and J genes are TRBV5-6 and TRBJ1-6, with 7 bases that match TRBD1. Looked up from germline, CDR1 is SGHDT and CDR2 is YYEEEE. V lost 0 bases, J lost 6 bases, and 12 bases stayed unmatched. The CDR3 consists of 18 residues. The CDR3 reads CASSLGGQGEGGNSPLHF. For the CDR3, the DNA is TGTGCCAGCAGCTTGGGTGGGCAGGGGGAAGGAGGTAATTCACCCCTCCACTTT.

This clone was seen only once. This chain uses TRBV6-1 with TRBJ1-6, with D possibly being TRBD1 (5 bases). V lost 5 bases, J lost 8 bases, and 7 bases lay in between. The CDR3 length is 12 residues. Germline V gene sequence: CDR1 MNHNS, CDR2 SASEGT. The CDR3, as DNA: TGTGCCAGCAGTTTGGGGGATTCACCCCTCCACTTT. Its protein product is CASSLGDSPLHF.

This clone was observed a handful of times. The chain joins TRBV19 to TRBJ2-4; a possible D gene is TRBD2 (5 bases). The CDR3 extends over 15 amino acids. CDR1 is LNHDA, CDR2 SQIVND, per germline (reference sequence). The V end lost 5 bases, the J end lost 7 bases, and 18 bases lay between the germline ends. CDR3 nucleotide sequence: TGTGCCAGTAGTGGCGTAGCGCCGAGCGCGAACATTCAGTACTTC. Its translation: CASSGVAPSANIQYF.

This clone is deemed large (0.1 to 1%). Other DNA sequences in this sample translate to the same CDR3. This chain connects TRBV19 to TRBJ2-2; the match to TRBD1 covers 8 bases. J was trimmed by 6 bases and V by 5 bases; bases with no gene match: 2. Germline CDR1 is LNHDA and CDR2 is SQIVND (reference sequence). The CDR3 is 13 amino acids. Here the CDR3 reads CASSGTGSGELFF. DNA for the CDR3: TGTGCCAGTAGTGGGACAGGTTCCGGGGAGCTGTTTTTT.

The CDR3 nucleotides read TGTGCCAGCAGAAATAGTTTGTCGGGCAGAGTGAACTATGGCTACACCTTC. It codes for CASRNSLSGRVNYGYTF. The V gene is TRBV28, the J gene TRBJ1-2; no firm D call. CDR1 MDHEN and CDR2 SYDVKM come from the germline V gene. CDR3 length equals 17 residues. V lost 6 bases, J lost 2 bases, and 22 bases lay in between.

The J gene is TRBJ1-2, the V gene TRBV6-5; 8 bases line up with TRBD1. V lost 5 bases to trimming and J lost 2 bases; unmatched junction nucleotides: 1. Germline V gene lookup returns CDR1 MNHEY and CDR2 SVGAGI. The CDR3 is 13 residues long. The CDR3 bases are TGTGCCAGCAGTCGACAGGGGAACTATGGCTACACCTTC. It specifies CASSRQGNYGYTF.

The chain combines TRBV27 with TRBJ2-1, with a weak D call TRBD1 (5 bases). Germline values: CDR1 MNHEY, CDR2 SMNVEV (reference sequence). This CDR3 region has 15 residues. Trimming cost V 0 bases and J 9 bases, with 15 bases left between them. CDR3 DNA sequence: TGTGCCAGCAGTTTATCGAATCAGGGATCGAGTGAGCAGTTCTTC. It is translated as CASSLSNQGSSEQFF.

The chain recombines TRBV4-1 with TRBJ1-1; D uncertain. The CDR3 totals 15 residues. The V gene's germline CDR1 is MGHRA and CDR2 YSYEKL. V was trimmed by 1 base and J by 1 base, leaving 10 bases between them. The CDR3 loop reads CASSQVGPGNTEAFF. CDR3 sequence (DNA): TGCGCCAGCAGCCAAGTAGGGCCAGGGAACACTGAAGCTTTCTTT.

This clone has more than one count but fewer than ten. The chain is built from TRBV5-1 and TRBJ2-6; D is ambiguous. Germline V gene data show CDR1 as SGHRS and CDR2 as YFSETQ. This CDR3 is 17 amino acids long. Deletions cut 4 bases from V and 0 bases from J, with 14 bases between. The chain's CDR3 is CASSPRTGVSGANVLTF. CDR3 sequence (DNA): TGCGCCAGCAGCCCGAGGACGGGTGTCTCTGGGGCCAACGTCCTGACTTTC. The full variable domain, rest sourced from reference TRBV5-1 and TRBJ2-6, is KAGVTQTPRYLIKTRGQQVTLSCSPISGHRSVSWYQQTPGQGLQFLFEYFSETQRNKGNFPGRFSGRQFSNSRSEMNVSTLELGDSALYLCASSPRTGVSGANVLTFGAGSRLTVL.

The chain recombines TRBV7-9 with TRBJ1-3, with D unclear. This CDR3 has 18 residues. V lost 4 bases to trimming and J lost 0 bases, with 19 bases between them. Germline V gives CDR1 SEHNR, CDR2 FQNEAQ (reference sequence). CDR3 in DNA: TGTGCCAGCAGCTCCCTTGGACTGCTGCGTCGCTCTGGAAACACCATATATTTT. It specifies CASSSLGLLRRSGNTIYF.

The CDR3: CASSYGSGGTPYEQYF. The CDR3 nucleotides are TGTGCCAGCAGTTACGGGAGCGGGGGGACCCCCTACGAGCAGTACTTC. This chain links TRBV6-6 with TRBJ2-7; TRBD2 matches at 9 bases. This CDR3 region has 16 residues. Germline CDR1 MNHNY, CDR2 SVGAGI (reference sequence). The junction had 7 bases not matched to a gene; V was cut back by 2 bases and J by 2 bases.

This chain links TRBV15 with TRBJ2-1, with 10 bases fitting TRBD2. CDR1 and CDR2 from the germline V gene are LNHNV and YYDKDF (reference sequence). The V and J ends lost 3 bases and 6 bases, in that order; junction bases with no gene match: 14. The CDR3 consists of 18 residues. CDR3 DNA: TGTGCCACCAGCAGCCCCTTCGGTCGGGCTAGCGGGAGCAATGAGCAGTTCTTC. Amino acids: CATSSPFGRASGSNEQFF.

This clone was recorded a few times. V gene TRBV10-2 combines with J gene TRBJ1-6; possibly TRBD1 for D (5 bases). Germline lookup yields CDR1 WSHSY and CDR2 SAAADI. There are 15 residues in the CDR3. V lost 2 bases, J lost 11 bases, and 16 bases lay in between. In DNA, the CDR3 is TGCGCCAGCAGTGAGACCCAGGGTTCTGGGACACCCCTCCACTTT. Translated, it gives CASSETQGSGTPLHF.

The rearrangement uses TRBV27 and TRBJ1-4, with D hard to call. Germline V gives CDR1 MNHEY, CDR2 SMNVEV (reference sequence). V was cut by 6 bases and J by 0 bases, with 11 bases left in between. The CDR3 runs 15 residues. This CDR3 is CASSHDGATNEKLFF. CDR3 bases: TGTGCCAGCAGCCACGACGGAGCAACTAATGAAAAACTGTTTTTT.

This sequence joins TRBV30 and TRBJ2-5; 8 positions match TRBD2. The V segment lost 5 bases and the J segment 4 bases; nucleotides outside the gene matches: 3. This CDR3 is 12 amino acids long. Per germline, CDR1 GTSNPN and CDR2 SVGIG (reference sequence). CDR3 bases: TGTGCCTGGGCTCGGGGGGGAGAGACCCAGTACTTC. It encodes CAWARGGETQYF.

The chain employs TRBV11-2 and TRBJ2-5; TRBD2 might be the D (6 bases). Trimming stripped 4 bases from V and 5 bases from J, with 17 bases between. This CDR3 is 15 amino acids long. Germline V lookup: CDR1 SGHAT, CDR2 FQNNGV. The CDR3: CASSSVRGLGETQYF. As DNA, the CDR3 is TGTGCCAGCAGCTCTGTCCGGGGGTTGGGGGAGACCCAGTACTTC.

J is TRBJ2-7 and V is TRBV10-2; TRBD2 matches 11 bases. CDR1 WSHSY and CDR2 SAAADI come from the germline V gene. V was pared by 7 bases and J by 5 bases, with 4 bases of the junction left unmatched. The length of the CDR3 is 13 residues. CDR3 coding DNA: TGCGCCAGCAAGGGACTAGCGGTCGACGAGCAGTACTTC. This codes for CASKGLAVDEQYF.

This chain joins TRBV19 and TRBJ2-2; D is ambiguous. Germline V gives CDR1 LNHDA, CDR2 SQIVND (reference sequence). The CDR3 length is 15 residues. V lost 1 base, J lost 2 bases, and 8 bases lay in between. In DNA form, the CDR3 reads TGTGCCAGTAGTATAGGAAACAGTAACACCGGGGAGCTGTTTTTT. Protein sequence: CASSIGNSNTGELFF.